This is a list of T cell receptor beta chains from one sample in a study of OX40 agonist ivuxolimab in advanced cancers. The table came from immunoSEQ multiplex PCR; TCRdb's copy has only in-frame clones and leaves some out. This table holds about 83,000 clones, 65% to 90% found once. The source material was CD4+ or CD8+ T cells sorted from blood, sampled in a trial of the OX40 agonist ivuxolimab. These receptors all come from an adult with an advanced solid tumor such as melanoma, head and neck, liver or kidney cancer. The CDR3 runs from the conserved cysteine through the conserved F or W. Each record gives: J gene, V gene, clone size, D gene, CDR3 DNA, CDR3 protein. A D gene is named only where the DNA matches it firmly. The size field is filled for only some rows; it gives once, few, many or a size class.

>TRBJ1-6|TRBV7-3|.|TRBD1
TGTGCCAGCAGCCTCCGGGACAGGGGGTTCCTCTCGCCCCTCCACTTT
CASSLRDRGFLSPLHF
>TRBJ1-4|TRBV28|once|.
TGTGCCAGCAGTTTATTCACAGGTGAAAAACTGTTTTTT
CASSLFTGEKLFF
>TRBJ1-2|TRBV19|.|.
TGTGCCAGTAGGGGGGTTAACTATGGCTACACCTTC
CASRGVNYGYTF
>TRBJ1-5|TRBV7-8|.|.
TGTGCCAGCAGCTTAGAACTAGGGAGCAATCAGCCCCAGCATTTT
CASSLELGSNQPQHF
>TRBJ1-1|TRBV27|once|.
TGTGCCAGCAGTCGACAGGAGATGAACACTGAAGCTTTCTTT
CASSRQEMNTEAFF
>TRBJ2-5|TRBV19|.|.
TGTGCCAGTAGTATAGATCAACCGGGACGGGAACGAAAAGAGACCCAGTACTTC
CASSIDQPGRERKETQYF
>TRBJ2-3|TRBV5-6|.|.
TGTGCCAGCAGCTTGGGACATCACGGGGCAGATACGCAGTATTTT
CASSLGHHGADTQYF
>TRBJ1-1|TRBV5-6|.|.
TGTGCCAGCAGCTTGGGCCGGCAATACACTGAAGCTTTCTTT
CASSLGRQYTEAFF
>TRBJ1-1|TRBV18|.|TRBD1
TGTGCCAGCTCACCACCAGGGGGCGCGGGCACTGAAGCTTTCTTT
CASSPPGGAGTEAFF
>TRBJ2-7|TRBV15|.|TRBD1
TGTGCCACCAGCAGAGATCGGTCCGGGACAGGGAACCACGAGCAGTACTTC
CATSRDRSGTGNHEQYF
>TRBJ2-3|TRBV5-1|.|TRBD2
TGCGCCAGCAGCTTGGCGACTAGCGGGGATACGCAGTATTTT
CASSLATSGDTQYF